A selection of T cell receptor beta chains follows, all from one sample in a study of T-cell memory formation after mild COVID-19. Each CDR3 protein is one row after TCRdb ran MiXCR on the 5' RACE reads. The table shows 380,000 or so distinct CDR3 sequences, with about an eighth occurring only once. The specimen sequenced was PBMCs or a T cell subset sorted from them (not recorded which). The receptors were gathered from a man younger than 30 who had mild COVID-19 (a few samples of this study predate the infection). Cell type and time point are not known. Each CDR3 is given with its conserved first and last residue. Each record gives: CDR3 length, J gene, V gene, D gene, clone size, CDR3 DNA, CDR3 protein. A D gene is named only where the DNA matches it firmly. Not all rows give a size; the values are once, few, many and, for expanded clones, a class.

14,TRBJ2-7,TRBV5-1,NA,many,TGCGCCAGCAGCGCCTCTACAGGGAACTACGAGCAGTACTTC,CASSASTGNYEQYF
14,TRBJ2-5,TRBV11-2,TRBD1,few,TGTGCCAGCACTCCGTGGACAGGGGAAGAGACCCAGTACTTC,CASTPWTGEETQYF
15,TRBJ2-3,TRBV9,NA,few,TGTGCCAGCAACTCCTTTGGAGGGAGCACAGATACGCAGTATTTT,CASNSFGGSTDTQYF
14,TRBJ2-2,TRBV5-1,NA,many,TGCGCCAGCAGCTTGGGCAGGGCAACGGGGGAGCTGTTTTTT,CASSLGRATGELFF
14,TRBJ2-2,TRBV11-2,NA,NA,TGTGCCAGCAGCCCCCGTATTATCGGCGGGGAGCTGTTTTTT,CASSPRIIGGELFF
13,TRBJ2-5,TRBV7-7,NA,NA,TGTGCTAGCAGCCGTCGGTCCCAAGAGACCCAGTACTTC,CASSRRSQETQYF
20,TRBJ2-3,TRBV20-1,TRBD2,few,TGCAGTGCTAGAGACCCCCGACTAGCGGGGGGTGGGGGGTCCACAGATACGCAGTATTTT,CSARDPRLAGGGGSTDTQYF
14,TRBJ1-2,TRBV9,TRBD1,NA,TGTGCCAGCGATCCCGGGACAGGGGTGTATGGCTACACCTTC,CASDPGTGVYGYTF
20,TRBJ2-2,TRBV4-2,TRBD2,NA,TGTGCCAGCAGCCATAAAGGGGCTAGCGGGGGGCCCGCGAACACCGGGGAGCTGTTTTTT,CASSHKGASGGPANTGELFF
14,TRBJ2-5,TRBV5-1,NA,NA,TGCGCCAGCAGCTTGGCGCAGCGACGGGAGACCCAGTACTTC,CASSLAQRRETQYF
14,TRBJ2-3,TRBV9,NA,NA,TGTGCCAGCAGCGTTTCAGGGGGCACAGATACGCAGTATTTT,CASSVSGGTDTQYF
14,TRBJ1-2,TRBV7-8,NA,few,TGTGCCAGCAGCTTAGATCGCACGACTTATGGCTACACCTTC,CASSLDRTTYGYTF
14,TRBJ1-1,TRBV7-9,NA,many,TGTGCCAGCAGCTTAGTGGAGGGCTGGGGCAAGGCTTTCTTT,CASSLVEGWGKAFF
14,TRBJ2-5,TRBV18,TRBD1,many,TGTGCCAGCTCACCAATGGGACAGGACGAGACCCAGTACTTC,CASSPMGQDETQYF
12,TRBJ2-7,TRBV10-3,TRBD2,NA,TGTGCCACCGCGGGGGTTACCTACGAGCAGTACTTC,CATAGVTYEQYF
14,TRBJ2-7,TRBV2,NA,NA,TGTGCCAGCAGTGTGAGCCTGGGGGTCTACGAGCAGTACTTC,CASSVSLGVYEQYF
13,TRBJ2-5,TRBV10-3,NA,NA,TGTGCCATCAGAGACACTATGGGGGAGACCCAGTACTTC,CAIRDTMGETQYF
13,TRBJ2-3,TRBV5-4,TRBD1,few,TGTGCCAGCAGCCCGCCGGGACAGGATACGCAGTATTTT,CASSPPGQDTQYF
15,TRBJ1-2,TRBV15,NA,NA,TGTGCCACCAGCAGAGGACAGGACCCTCTCTATGGCTACACCTTC,CATSRGQDPLYGYTF
16,TRBJ2-2,TRBV5-1,TRBD1,few,TGCGCCAGCAGCTTGGGGGCAGGGGGACGTCCCGGGGAGCTGTTTTTT,CASSLGAGGRPGELFF
13,TRBJ1-6,TRBV7-9,TRBD1,NA,TGTGCCAGCAGGTCTGACAGGGGTTCACCCCTCCACTTT,CASRSDRGSPLHF
15,TRBJ1-1,TRBV27,NA,NA,TGTGCCAGCAGTTTAAGGTGGGACATGAACACTGAAGCTTTCTTT,CASSLRWDMNTEAFF
14,TRBJ1-1,TRBV4-1,TRBD1,NA,TGCGCCAGCAGCGGACAGGGGGCGAGTGCTGAAGCTTTCTTT,CASSGQGASAEAFF
12,TRBJ2-3,TRBV2,NA,NA,TGTGCCAGCAGCCCAGGGACTTATACGCAGTATTTT,CASSPGTYTQYF
14,TRBJ2-2,TRBV12-3/TRBV12-4,TRBD1,few,TGTGCCAGCAAGGGACAGACCAACACCGGGGAGCTGTTTTTT,CASKGQTNTGELFF
12,TRBJ2-2,TRBV6-5,NA,NA,TGTGCCAGCAGTTACTCGGGCGGGGAGCTGTTTTTT,CASSYSGGELFF
13,TRBJ1-5,TRBV12-3/TRBV12-4,NA,NA,TGTGCCAGCAGTTTATCTCGGGAAACCCCCCAGCATTTT,CASSLSRETPQHF
14,TRBJ1-5,TRBV10-3,NA,NA,TGTGCCATCAGTGTGACAGGAACCGATCAGCCCCAGCATTTT,CAISVTGTDQPQHF
16,TRBJ2-7,TRBV5-4,TRBD2,NA,TGTGCCAGCAGCCCCGCCGGGACTAGCGAGGGCTACGAGCAGTACTTC,CASSPAGTSEGYEQYF
17,TRBJ2-2,TRBV5-1,NA,NA,TGCGCCAGCAGCTTGATCCCTGGGCAGGGACTCACCGGGGAGCTGTTTTTT,CASSLIPGQGLTGELFF
13,TRBJ2-3,TRBV11-3,TRBD2,few,TGTGCCAGCAGCTCCACGGGGGGAAATACGCAGTATTTT,CASSSTGGNTQYF
19,TRBJ2-2,TRBV7-2,TRBD2,NA,TGTGCCAGCAGCTGGCCCGTGACTAGCGGGGGCCTCGGCACCGGGGAGCTGTTTTTT,CASSWPVTSGGLGTGELFF
14,TRBJ1-2,TRBV27,NA,many,TGTGCCAGCTCAACCTGGGGGGGCAGGGCGGGCTACACCTTC,CASSTWGGRAGYTF
15,TRBJ2-3,TRBV2,NA,few,TGTGCCAGCAGTCCACGCAGCCATCCCACAGATACGCAGTATTTT,CASSPRSHPTDTQYF
16,TRBJ2-6,TRBV7-3,TRBD1,many,TGTGCCAGCAGCCTAACAGGGGGCTCTGGGGCCAACGTCCTGACTTTC,CASSLTGGSGANVLTF
15,TRBJ2-7,TRBV5-1,TRBD2,NA,TGCGCCAGCAGCTTGATGCGGGGGGGCCGCGACGAGCAGTACTTC,CASSLMRGGRDEQYF
16,TRBJ2-5,TRBV20-1,NA,NA,TGCAGTGCTAGCGGAGGGGGCAGGTTGGAGAGGGAGACCCAGTACTTC,CSASGGGRLERETQYF
15,TRBJ1-4,TRBV5-1,NA,NA,TGCGCCAGCAGGTCCGGACTGGGCTCGGGGGAAAAACTGTTTTTT,CASRSGLGSGEKLFF
12,TRBJ2-5,TRBV10-2,NA,few,TGCGCCAGCAGGGCCCAAATGGAGACCCAGTACTTC,CASRAQMETQYF
16,TRBJ2-3,TRBV4-1,TRBD2,NA,TGCGCCAGCAGCAAATTAGCGGGGGCTAGCACAGATACGCAGTATTTT,CASSKLAGASTDTQYF
17,TRBJ2-3,TRBV12-3/TRBV12-4,TRBD2,NA,TGTGCCAGCAGTTTAGCGACTAGCGGGGGCATCTCAGATACGCAGTATTTT,CASSLATSGGISDTQYF
16,TRBJ2-3,TRBV4-2,TRBD2,few,TGTGCCAGCAGCCAAGATTCAGCGGGGGGGACAGATACGCAGTATTTT,CASSQDSAGGTDTQYF
16,TRBJ2-3,TRBV6-5,TRBD2,NA,TGTGCCAGCAGTTACTCGATATCGGGGGGAACAGATACGCAGTATTTT,CASSYSISGGTDTQYF
16,TRBJ2-1,TRBV9,NA,NA,TGTGCCAGCAGCCCCCGCCGCGCCAGCTCCTACAATGAGCAGTTCTTC,CASSPRRASSYNEQFF
13,TRBJ1-5,TRBV9,TRBD1,few,TGTGCCAGCAGCGGGACAGGGGTACAGCCCCAGCATTTT,CASSGTGVQPQHF
14,TRBJ1-6,TRBV5-1,NA,many,TGCGCCAGCAGCTCAGACGGAAATAATTCACCCCTCCACTTT,CASSSDGNNSPLHF
13,TRBJ1-1,TRBV27,NA,few,TGTGCCAGCGGGTCCCAGGACAACACTGAAGCTTTCTTT,CASGSQDNTEAFF
11,TRBJ1-2,TRBV2,NA,NA,TGTGCCAGCGGGGAGGGTATCGGCTACACCTTC,CASGEGIGYTF
12,TRBJ2-3,TRBV28,NA,few,TGTGCCAGCAGTTTTCTTGGAAATACGCAGTATTTT,CASSFLGNTQYF
13,TRBJ1-5,TRBV2,NA,NA,TGTGCCAGCACAGGGAAGAGGGATCAGCCCCAGCATTTT,CASTGKRDQPQHF
15,TRBJ1-1,TRBV4-1,TRBD1,few,TGCGCCAGCAGCTCCCCCGCGACAGGGGACACTGAAGCTTTCTTT,CASSSPATGDTEAFF
14,TRBJ2-7,TRBV4-3,TRBD2,NA,TGCGCCAGCAGCCCCAGCGGGGGGTACTACGAGCAGTACTTC,CASSPSGGYYEQYF
14,TRBJ1-5,TRBV29-1,NA,NA,TGCAGCGTGAGCGGAGGGGGGTTCGACCAGCCCCAGCATTTT,CSVSGGGFDQPQHF